Detailed here is one TCR beta chain. In this sample, this clonotype turned up many times. It has no known antigen specificity. Base qualities are not provided; no much larger clone lies one nucleotide away. These data belong to a study of early T cells in non-severe SARS-CoV-2 infection (dated by TCRdb to the early 2020s). A note on the overall study: Because TCR sequencing relied on bulk RNA taken from unsorted whole blood, pairing of alpha and beta chains was not possible. General study outcomes and caveats: VDJdb matching was skewed toward anti-spike CD8 responses and likely underestimated virus-specific expansions by missing private and CD4 specificities.

Libraries were made using 5' RACE. The sample was run on a NextSeq 500. The TCR library protocol attached unique molecular identifiers to individual cDNA molecules to correct for sequencing error and PCR bias. TCR alpha and beta chains were both sequenced, and the abundances of alpha and beta sequences in each sample were closely correlated with each other. On the study's bioinformatics: V gene, J gene and CDR3 annotation of TCR sequences was performed with Decombinator V4. Expanded TCRs were defined as changing significantly between any two time points under a Poisson model with p below 0.0001. TCR abundances were normalised to the total number of TCRs sequenced in each sample and reported as counts per million. MAIT TCRs were defined by TRAV1-2 paired with TRAJ12, TRAJ20 or TRAJ33, and iNKT TCRs by TRAV10 paired with TRAJ18. VDJdb, accessed on 1 November 2021, was searched for TCRs annotated for CMV, EBV and SARS-CoV-2, and TCRs annotated for more than one antigen were excluded. In TCRdb, the public reads were trimmed at Q25 with fastp and aligned with MiXCR, with productive beta chains retained. A single entry per CDR3 protein holds the most common genes and DNA from its merged rows. The V and J calls were not made by the authors but by TCRdb's processing. The sample table records about 80,000 distinct CDR3 sequences; roughly 12% of these occur just once. Together, the top ten hold around 3.6% of the sample.

CDR1 and CDR2 (MDHEN, SYDVKM) derive from the germline V gene. CDR3 length: 14 amino acids, cysteine to phenylalanine. The read is trimmed to its CDR3 DNA, 42 bases read in frame from base 1. The V end loses 6 bases and the J end loses 2 bases, and a stretch of 13 bases separates them. A case-control design nested within a healthcare worker cohort in London, UK, was used, with weekly nasopharyngeal swab PCR tests and blood sampling performed. Between 23 and 31 March 2020, the week of the UK lockdown, healthcare workers were enrolled and then followed up weekly for as long as 16 weeks. The origin of this receptor is an adult who was a healthcare worker with PCR-confirmed SARS-CoV-2 infection or an uninfected control (not recorded which). The rearranged chain carries TRBV28 and TRBJ1-2; no D gene is confidently identified. Sequenced sample: whole blood. CDR3 loop: CASSSTGWNYGYTF. The DNA sequence is given as TGTGCCAGCAGCTCCACGGGTTGGAACTATGGCTACACCTTC.